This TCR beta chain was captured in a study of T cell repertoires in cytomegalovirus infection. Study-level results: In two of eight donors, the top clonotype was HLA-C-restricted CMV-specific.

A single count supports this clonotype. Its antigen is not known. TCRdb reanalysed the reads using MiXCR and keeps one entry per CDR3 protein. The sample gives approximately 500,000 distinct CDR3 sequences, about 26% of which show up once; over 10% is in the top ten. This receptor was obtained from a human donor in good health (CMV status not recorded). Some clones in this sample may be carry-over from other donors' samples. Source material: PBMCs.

The DNA for the CDR3 is TGTGCCAGCAGTAGGACTAGCGGGAGTATGGCGGATGAGCAGTTCTTC. This translates into CASSRTSGSMADEQFF. This chain connects TRBV6-2 or TRBV6-3 to TRBJ2-1; 13 bases map to TRBD2. Germline V CDR1 and CDR2: MNHEY, SVGEGT. The CDR3 contains 16 residues. V shed 5 bases and J 8 bases; nucleotides not matched to a gene: 9.